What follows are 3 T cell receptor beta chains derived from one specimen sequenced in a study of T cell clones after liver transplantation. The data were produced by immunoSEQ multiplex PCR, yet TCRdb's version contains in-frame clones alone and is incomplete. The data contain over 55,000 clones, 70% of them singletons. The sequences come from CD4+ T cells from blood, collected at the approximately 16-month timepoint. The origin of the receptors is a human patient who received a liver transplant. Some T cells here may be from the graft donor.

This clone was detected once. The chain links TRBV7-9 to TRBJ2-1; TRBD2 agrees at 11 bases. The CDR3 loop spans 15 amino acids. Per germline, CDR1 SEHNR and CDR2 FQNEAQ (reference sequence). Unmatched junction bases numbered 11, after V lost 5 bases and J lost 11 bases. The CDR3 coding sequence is TGTGCCAGCAGCCCACGTCGGCTAGCGGGGGGCCAGCAGTTCTTC. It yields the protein CASSPRRLAGGQQFF.

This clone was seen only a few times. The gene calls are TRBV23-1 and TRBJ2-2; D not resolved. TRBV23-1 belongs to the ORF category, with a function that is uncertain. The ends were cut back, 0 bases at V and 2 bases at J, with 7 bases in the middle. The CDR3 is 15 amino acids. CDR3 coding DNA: TGCGCCAGCAGTCAATCATTCATTAACACCGGGGAGCTGTTTTTT. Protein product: CASSQSFINTGELFF.

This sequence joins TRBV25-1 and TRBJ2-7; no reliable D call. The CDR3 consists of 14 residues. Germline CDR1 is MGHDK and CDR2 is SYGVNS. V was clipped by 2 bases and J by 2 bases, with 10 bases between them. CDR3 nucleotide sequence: TGTGCCAGCAGTGAAGCTATATTTCCCTACGAGCAGTACGTC. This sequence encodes CASSEAIFPYEQYV.